This TCR beta chain was captured by sequencing in a study of blood T cell repertoires in COVID-19. In the study overall: Sites across the United States, Italy and Spain contributed samples from acute and convalescent COVID-19. The analysed material was cDNA or gDNA that came from T cells, B-cell-depleted T cells, or PBMCs.

CDR3 length: 16 residues. CDR1 is MRHNA and CDR2 is SNTAGT in the germline V gene. The V and J ends lost 5 bases and 3 bases respectively, with 16 bases between them. In the source study's methods: The authors estimated nucleated cell counts from reference gene primer amplification. Repertoires were generated with immunoSEQ multiplex PCR, while TCRdb's copy carries only in-frame clones and drops some. V and J calls and clone size follow that table, whereas D and trimming were derived from the DNA. This sample carries more than 300,000 clones, under 95% of them seen once, and the ten largest clones take less than 3.5%.

This clonotype originated in a woman aged 18-30 years who had recovered from COVID-19. Sequenced: peripheral blood. This rearrangement joins TRBV6-4 to TRBJ2-2, with D perhaps TRBD2 (6 bases). CDR3 protein: CASSPGLLDHTGELFF. The CDR3 DNA sequence: TGTGCCAGCAGTCCGGGACTCCTGGACCACACCGGGGAGCTGTTTTTT.